Each of the 28 T cell receptor beta chains below was sequenced from the same sample in a study of blood T cell repertoires in COVID-19. The protocol was immunoSEQ multiplex PCR, while the TCRdb copy is restricted to in-frame clones and leaves out a portion. This table holds some 99,000 clones, approximately 90% found once. Sequencing was carried out using peripheral blood. The receptors come from a human donor with COVID-19, enrolled during active disease. The donor label of this sample is uncertain.

The V and J genes are TRBV2 and TRBJ2-1, with unresolved D. The length of the CDR3 is 14 residues. Per germline, CDR1 SNHLY and CDR2 FYNNEI. Trimming cost V 5 bases and J 0 bases, with 8 bases left between them. CDR3: CASSRSSSYNEQFF. In nucleotides, the CDR3 is TGTGCCAGCAGTCGGTCTAGCTCCTACAATGAGCAGTTCTTC.

The chain combines TRBV6-6 with TRBJ1-2, with D tentatively TRBD1 (6 bases). This CDR3 spans 14 amino acids. Between the trimmed V and J ends, which lost 6 bases and 6 bases, there was a span of 17 bases. From germline, CDR1 is MNHNY and CDR2 SVGAGI (reference sequence). This CDR3 is CASRVAGALHGYTF. The CDR3, as DNA: TGTGCCAGCAGGGTAGCGGGGGCGCTGCATGGCTACACCTTC.

The chain joins TRBV7-6 to TRBJ1-1; the match to TRBD1 covers 7 bases. Germline V gives CDR1 SGHVS, CDR2 FNYEAQ. V gave up 1 base and J gave up 11 bases; unmatched junction bases: 7. The CDR3 spans 13 residues. CDR3 nucleotide sequence: TGTGCCAGCAGCTTAGAAAGGGGGCTCGGGGCTTTCTTT. It yields the protein CASSLERGLGAFF.

The chain couples TRBV7-2 to TRBJ1-1; D is perhaps TRBD1 (6 bases). The germline V and J ends were trimmed by 1 base and 7 bases, with 13 bases remaining between them. Germline assignment: CDR1 SGHTA and CDR2 FQGNSA. The CDR3 sequence is 14 residues long. CDR3 loop: CASSLVAGESEAFF. The CDR3 DNA reads as TGTGCCAGCAGCTTAGTTGCAGGGGAGAGTGAAGCTTTCTTT.

The gene calls are TRBV12-3 or TRBV12-4 and TRBJ2-7, with D possibly matching TRBD2 (6 bases). The CDR3 sequence is 13 residues long. V lost 5 bases, J lost 5 bases, and 13 bases lay in between. CDR3 in amino acids: CASSPPGGNEQYF. CDR3 sequence (DNA): TGTGCCAGCAGTCCCCCGGGCGGGAACGAGCAGTACTTC.

The chain is built from TRBV6-1 and TRBJ2-5, with 8 positions matching TRBD2. Per the germline V gene, CDR1 is MNHNS and CDR2 is SASEGT. Trimming at V came to 2 bases and at J to 0 bases, leaving 8 bases not matched to a gene. The CDR3 length is 17 residues. As DNA, the CDR3 is TGTGCCAGCAGTGAATTCCCCGCGGGGGGTCACCAAGAGACCCAGTACTTC. This gives the protein CASSEFPAGGHQETQYF.

This clone appeared a few times. The chain couples TRBV7-9 to TRBJ2-5; tentative D call: TRBD1 (6 bases). V lost 4 bases to trimming and J lost 2 bases, with 14 bases between them. This CDR3 is built from 15 residues. Germline V lookup: CDR1 SEHNR, CDR2 FQNEAQ (reference sequence). CDR3 nucleotides: TGTGCCAGCAGCTCATCCGGGACATTTCAAGAGACCCAGTACTTC. Protein product: CASSSSGTFQETQYF.

The chain combines TRBV7-8 with TRBJ2-5; D is perhaps TRBD1 (6 bases). Germline V gene sequence: CDR1 SGHVS, CDR2 FQNEAQ. Trimming pared 6 bases from V and 4 bases from J, leaving 15 bases between. The CDR3 is 14 residues long. CDR3 bases: TGTGCCAGCAGTAGGGCCAGAGGGGGAGAGACCCAGTACTTC. This sequence encodes CASSRARGGETQYF.

A remark on this clone: The sample contains more than one DNA sequence encoding this CDR3. This rearrangement joins TRBV14 to TRBJ2-3; no clear D gene. V was clipped by 0 bases and J by 4 bases, with 5 bases between them. The germline gives CDR1 SGHDN, CDR2 FVKESK. The CDR3 has 13 residues. The CDR3 is CASSQDLADTQYF. The CDR3 DNA follows: TGTGCCAGCAGCCAAGATCTCGCAGATACGCAGTATTTT.

The rearrangement uses TRBV10-3 and TRBJ1-2, with D possibly being TRBD1 (6 bases). The CDR3 sequence is 15 residues long. From germline, CDR1 is ENHRY and CDR2 SYGVKD. The V end was cut by 7 bases, the J end by 6 bases, with 21 bases between. The CDR3 sequence: CAITGPPGGGDGYTF. In DNA form, the CDR3 reads TGTGCCATCACCGGACCACCTGGGGGCGGTGATGGCTACACCTTC.

This clone was seen more than once but under ten times. This chain joins TRBV30 and TRBJ2-3; perhaps TRBD2 as D (6 bases). This CDR3 contains 13 residues. Germline V gene data show CDR1 as GTSNPN and CDR2 as SVGIG (reference sequence). Between the trimmed V and J ends, which lost 0 bases and 4 bases, there was a span of 8 bases. The DNA for the CDR3 is TGTGCCTGGAGTGTAAGGGAGGCAGATACGCAGTATTTT. Translation gives CAWSVREADTQYF. The entire variable domain, with the rest obtained from reference TRBV30 and TRBJ2-3, is as follows: SQTIHQWPATLVQPVGSPLSLECTVEGTSNPNLYWYRQAAGRGLQLLFYSVGIGQISSEVPQNLSASRPQDRQFILSSKKLLLSDSGFYLCAWSVREADTQYFGPGTRLTVL.

This chain connects TRBV19 to TRBJ1-5; weak D call: TRBD1 (5 bases). V dropped 5 bases and J dropped 5 bases, with 13 bases sitting between them. There are 14 residues in the CDR3. Per the germline V gene, CDR1 is LNHDA and CDR2 is SQIVND (reference sequence). The CDR3 nucleotides read TGTGCCAGTAGTGTCAGGGAGCGGGATCAGCCCCAGCATTTT. It codes for CASSVRERDQPQHF. The variable domain in full, with the rest retrieved from reference TRBV19 and TRBJ1-5, is DGGITQSPKYLFRKEGQNVTLSCEQNLNHDAMYWYRQDPGQGLRLIYYSQIVNDFQKGDIAEGYSVSREKKESFPLTVTSAQKNPTAFYLCASSVRERDQPQHFGDGTRLSIL.

This chain connects TRBV10-3 to TRBJ2-5; D not certain. The CDR3 loop spans 16 amino acids. CDR1 ENHRY and CDR2 SYGVKD come from the germline V gene. Trimming shortened V by 0 bases and J by 2 bases, and 13 bases separated the two germline ends. CDR3 protein: CAISESFLTEQETQYF. CDR3 nucleotides: TGTGCCATCAGTGAGTCGTTCCTTACTGAGCAAGAGACCCAGTACTTC.

The chain has TRBV6-5 and TRBJ1-6; no clear D. The CDR3 loop spans 16 amino acids. V dropped 3 bases and J dropped 0 bases, with 9 bases sitting between them. Germline V gene lookup returns CDR1 MNHEY and CDR2 SVGAGI. The CDR3 coding sequence is TGTGCCAGCAGTTATCAACCGAGCTCCTATAATTCACCCCTCCACTTT. Protein product: CASSYQPSSYNSPLHF.

The rearrangement links TRBV5-4 to TRBJ2-2; perhaps TRBD2 as D (7 bases). In germline, CDR1 is SGHNT, CDR2 YYREEE (reference sequence). Trimming removed 5 bases at V and 0 bases at J, with 17 bases between. The CDR3 loop spans 17 amino acids. The CDR3 loop reads CASREIGGATNTGELFF. The DNA for the CDR3 is TGTGCCAGCAGGGAAATAGGGGGGGCGACGAACACCGGGGAGCTGTTTTTT. Based on the CDR3 plus reference TRBV5-4 and TRBJ2-2, the full variable domain is ETGVTQSPTHLIKTRGQQVTLRCSSQSGHNTVSWYQQALGQGPQFIFQYYREEENGRGNFPPRFSGLQFPNYSSELNVNALELDDSALYLCASREIGGATNTGELFFGEGSRLTVL.

The chain is built from TRBV6-5 and TRBJ2-5; D might be TRBD2 (5 bases). Germline V gene sequence: CDR1 MNHEY, CDR2 SVGAGI. The CDR3 is 13 amino acids. V lost 7 bases, J lost 4 bases, and 13 bases lay in between. As DNA, the CDR3 is TGTGCCAGCACCGCGCGGGTTCGAGAGACCCAGTACTTC. It translates to CASTARVRETQYF.

The chain has TRBV5-4 and TRBJ1-6; D gene unclear. V was clipped by 1 base and J by 6 bases, with 11 bases between them. Germline values: CDR1 SGHNT, CDR2 YYREEE (reference sequence). The CDR3 spans 15 residues. The CDR3 region is CASSLRGLGNSPLHF. The CDR3 bases are TGTGCCAGCAGCTTGAGAGGCCTGGGTAATTCACCCCTCCACTTT.

The V call is TRBV28, the J call TRBJ1-5; a possible D gene is TRBD1 (5 bases). V lost 2 bases, J lost 0 bases, and 11 bases lay in between. The CDR3 extends over 16 amino acids. CDR1 and CDR2 (germline): MDHEN, SYDVKM. CDR3 amino acids: CASSLGGTASNQPQHF. In DNA form, the CDR3 reads TGTGCCAGCAGTTTAGGGGGGACCGCTAGCAATCAGCCCCAGCATTTT.

This clone showed up just a few times. The CDR3 DNA sequence: TGTGCCAGCCGAACGGGACATACTTCGAACACTGAAGCTTTCTTT. Translation: CASRTGHTSNTEAFF. The chain couples TRBV4-2 to TRBJ1-1; D may be TRBD1 (6 bases). CDR1 is LGHNA and CDR2 is YNFKEQ in the germline V gene. There are 15 residues in the CDR3. With 8 bases removed from V and 1 base from J, the gap between germline ends came to 17 bases.

The chain employs TRBV6-5 and TRBJ1-1; no clear D. The germline gives CDR1 MNHEY, CDR2 SVGAGI. The V end lost 2 bases, the J end lost 6 bases, and 7 bases lay between the germline ends. The CDR3 has 12 residues. CDR3 sequence: CASSYKEAEAFF. The CDR3 coding sequence is TGTGCCAGCAGTTACAAGGAGGCTGAAGCTTTCTTT.

The chain employs TRBV3-1 (or the pseudogene TRBV3-2) and TRBJ2-1; no reliable D call. Trimming cost V 6 bases and J 1 base, with 10 bases left between them. Germline-derived CDR1 and CDR2 are LGHDT and YNNKEL (reference sequence). The CDR3 sequence is 14 residues long. The CDR3 reads CASSRLRSYNEQFF. In DNA, the CDR3 is TGTGCCAGCAGTCGACTTCGTTCCTACAATGAGCAGTTCTTC.

Only a few counts were recorded for this clone. The chain joins TRBV19 to TRBJ2-7; maybe TRBD1 (5 bases). The CDR3 is 14 residues long. Germline CDR1 reads LNHDA; CDR2 reads SQIVND (reference sequence). V was pared by 3 bases and J by 3 bases, with 12 bases between. In DNA, the CDR3 is TGTGCCAGTAGTATCAGGGAAGGGTTCTACGAGCAGTACTTC. This translates into CASSIREGFYEQYF.

This chain connects TRBV15 to TRBJ1-6, with 7 bases matching TRBD1. CDR1 and CDR2 from the germline V gene are LNHNV and YYDKDF (reference sequence). Trimming cost V 5 bases and J 4 bases; bases outside gene matches: 5. The CDR3 spans 15 residues. DNA of the CDR3: TGTGCCACCAGCCGAGGGGGCCTTTATAATTCACCCCTCCACTTT. It is translated as CATSRGGLYNSPLHF.

V usage is TRBV19 and J usage is TRBJ2-2, with 9 positions matching TRBD1. Trimming removed 0 bases from V and 3 bases from J; junction bases left unmatched: 5. Germline loops: CDR1 LNHDA, CDR2 SQIVND (reference sequence). This CDR3 region has 17 residues. The CDR3 DNA reads as TGTGCCAGTAGTATAGATCTGGGACAGGGACACACCGGGGAGCTGTTTTTT. Residues: CASSIDLGQGHTGELFF.

The J gene is TRBJ1-5, the V gene TRBV19; D is unclear. The CDR3 consists of 11 residues. Germline V gene data show CDR1 as LNHDA and CDR2 as SQIVND (reference sequence). The ends were cut back, 4 bases at V and 9 bases at J, with 7 bases in the middle. Here the CDR3 DNA reads TGTGCCAGTAGTACGGGAGGGCCCCAGCATTTT. This encodes CASSTGGPQHF.

V is TRBV9 and J is TRBJ2-2, with 9 bases identical to TRBD2. In germline, CDR1 is SGDLS, CDR2 YYNGEE. The CDR3 loop spans 15 amino acids. V lost 1 base, J lost 5 bases, and 3 bases stayed unmatched. CDR3 protein: CASSVLAGGTGELFF. CDR3 nucleotide sequence: TGTGCCAGCAGCGTACTCGCGGGAGGGACCGGGGAGCTGTTTTTT. The variable domain in full, with the rest retrieved from reference TRBV9 and TRBJ2-2, is DSGVTQTPKHLITATGQRVTLRCSPRSGDLSVYWYQQSLDQGLQFLIQYYNGEERAKGNILERFSAQQFPDLHSELNLSSLELGDSALYFCASSVLAGGTGELFFGEGSRLTVL.

This chain links TRBV2 with TRBJ1-6; a weak D match, TRBD1 (5 bases). The CDR3 length is 15 residues. Germline lookup yields CDR1 SNHLY and CDR2 FYNNEI. With 4 bases removed from V and 3 bases from J, the gap between germline ends came to 10 bases. Here the CDR3 reads CASSGQGGYNSPLHF. The CDR3 coding sequence is TGTGCCAGCAGTGGGCAGGGCGGCTATAATTCACCCCTCCACTTT.

The chain is built from TRBV6-5 and TRBJ1-1, with a weak D call TRBD1 (5 bases). The V and J ends lost 6 bases and 0 bases respectively, with 8 bases between them. The germline V gene encodes CDR1 MNHEY and CDR2 SVGAGI. The CDR3 is 13 amino acids. The CDR3 protein is CASRAGMNTEAFF. The CDR3 DNA follows: TGTGCCAGCAGGGCAGGGATGAACACTGAAGCTTTCTTT.